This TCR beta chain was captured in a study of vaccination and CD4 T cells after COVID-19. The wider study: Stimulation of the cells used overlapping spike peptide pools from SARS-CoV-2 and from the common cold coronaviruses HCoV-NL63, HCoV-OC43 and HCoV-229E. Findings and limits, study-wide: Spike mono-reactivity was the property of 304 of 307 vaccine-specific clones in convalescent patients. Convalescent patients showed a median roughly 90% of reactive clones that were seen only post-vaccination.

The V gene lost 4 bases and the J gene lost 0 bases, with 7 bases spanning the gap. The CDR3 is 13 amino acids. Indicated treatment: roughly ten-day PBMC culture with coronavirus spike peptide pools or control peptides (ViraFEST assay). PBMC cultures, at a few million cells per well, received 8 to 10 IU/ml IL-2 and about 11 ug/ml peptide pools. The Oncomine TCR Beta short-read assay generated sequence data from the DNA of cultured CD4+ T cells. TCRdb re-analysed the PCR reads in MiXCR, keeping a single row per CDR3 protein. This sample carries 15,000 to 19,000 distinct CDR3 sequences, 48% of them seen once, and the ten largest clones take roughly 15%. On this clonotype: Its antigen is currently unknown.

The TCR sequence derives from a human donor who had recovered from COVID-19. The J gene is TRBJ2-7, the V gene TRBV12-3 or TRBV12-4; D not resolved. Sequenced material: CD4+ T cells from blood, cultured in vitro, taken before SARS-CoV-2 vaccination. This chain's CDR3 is CASSSDVSYEQYF. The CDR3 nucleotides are TGTGCCAGCAGTTCGGACGTCTCCTACGAGCAGTACTTC.